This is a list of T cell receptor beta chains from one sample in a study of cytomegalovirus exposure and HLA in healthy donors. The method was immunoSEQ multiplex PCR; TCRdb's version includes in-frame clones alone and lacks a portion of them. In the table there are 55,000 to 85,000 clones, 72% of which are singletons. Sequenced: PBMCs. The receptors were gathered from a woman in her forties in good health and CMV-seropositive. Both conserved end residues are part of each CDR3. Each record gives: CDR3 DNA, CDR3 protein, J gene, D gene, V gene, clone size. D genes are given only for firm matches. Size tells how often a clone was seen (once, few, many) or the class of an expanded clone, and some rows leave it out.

TGTGCCAGTACTAACCAGGGTCCCGAATACGATACGCAGTATTTT | CASTNQGPEYDTQYF | TRBJ2-3 | NA | TRBV19 | NA
TGTGCCAGCAGCCGCACTAGGACGGCAGATACGCAGTATTTT | CASSRTRTADTQYF | TRBJ2-3 | NA | TRBV6-1 | NA
TGTGCCAGCAGCGTACTCCGGGAGTTCACCGGGGAGCTGTTTTTT | CASSVLREFTGELFF | TRBJ2-2 | NA | TRBV7-4 | NA
TGTGCCAGCACCCCGGGACAACCTTATGGCTACACCTTC | CASTPGQPYGYTF | TRBJ1-2 | NA | TRBV9 | NA
TGTGCCTGGTCACTCGACTTCAACGAGCAGTACTTC | CAWSLDFNEQYF | TRBJ2-7 | NA | TRBV30 | NA
TGTGCCAGCAGCTTACAGGGAAGCTATGGCTACACCTTC | CASSLQGSYGYTF | TRBJ1-2 | NA | TRBV11-3 | NA
TGCGCCAGCAGCCTGGGGACAGATTTTAACTATGGCTACACCTTC | CASSLGTDFNYGYTF | TRBJ1-2 | TRBD1 | TRBV5-1 | NA
TGCAGCGTTGGGGCAGATAATGAGCAGTTCTTC | CSVGADNEQFF | TRBJ2-1 | NA | TRBV29-1 | few
TGTGCCAGCAGCTTAGTCCTGGGCAGGGAGGGAGAAGCTTTCTTT | CASSLVLGREGEAFF | TRBJ1-1 | NA | TRBV11-2 | NA
TGTGCCAGCAGCCGTCAGGGGCTAGCGGTGCTCACAGATACGCAGTATTTT | CASSRQGLAVLTDTQYF | TRBJ2-3 | NA | TRBV11-2 | once
TGCGCCAGCAGTCATAGCGGGGGGGCGGATAATGAGCAGTTCTTC | CASSHSGGADNEQFF | TRBJ2-1 | TRBD2 | TRBV10-1 | few
TGCAGCGTAAGTCAGGGGGAGGATCAGCCCCAGCATTTT | CSVSQGEDQPQHF | TRBJ1-5 | TRBD1 | TRBV29-1 | NA
TGTGCCAGCAGCTCCCGCACTAGCGGGGGGGTTTTAGAGACCCAGTACTTC | CASSSRTSGGVLETQYF | TRBJ2-5 | TRBD2 | TRBV13 | NA
TGTGCCAGCAGCCCGTGGGAGGGGACTGGAAACACCATATATTTT | CASSPWEGTGNTIYF | TRBJ1-3 | NA | TRBV27 | few
TGTGCCAGTAGTATCAGGCAGATCTATGGCTACACCTTC | CASSIRQIYGYTF | TRBJ1-2 | NA | TRBV19 | NA
TGTGCCAGTAGTCGACAGCCGACTGGGGACACTGAAGCTTTCTTT | CASSRQPTGDTEAFF | TRBJ1-1 | NA | TRBV19 | NA
TGTGCCAGCAGCTTGGGGGGGACAGGGTTGGCCGAGCAGTACTTC | CASSLGGTGLAEQYF | TRBJ2-7 | TRBD1 | TRBV13 | NA
TGTGCCAGCAGTGAATCAGGCTACCCCACAGATACGCAGTATTTT | CASSESGYPTDTQYF | TRBJ2-3 | NA | TRBV6-1 | NA
TGTGCCAGCAATGCTCAGGGGATACACTATGGCTACACCTTC | CASNAQGIHYGYTF | TRBJ1-2 | NA | TRBV6-1 | few
TGTGCCAGCAGCTTACAGGGGGACACTGAAGCTTTCTTT | CASSLQGDTEAFF | TRBJ1-1 | TRBD1 | TRBV11-2 | NA
TGTGCCAGCAGGAGCTACGACAGGGGTTCCGGGGAGCTGTTTTTT | CASRSYDRGSGELFF | TRBJ2-2 | TRBD1 | TRBV6-5 | NA
TGTGCCAGCAGTGACGGGGGGGGCAGGGGCGATACGCAGTATTTT | CASSDGGGRGDTQYF | TRBJ2-3 | NA | TRBV6-4 | NA
TGTGCCAGCAGTGAACTGGGGGCAGCTAACTATGGCTACACCTTC | CASSELGAANYGYTF | TRBJ1-2 | NA | TRBV6-1 | few
TGTGCCAGCAGCCCTAGCGGGGGGACCGCAGGGGATACGCAGTATTTT | CASSPSGGTAGDTQYF | TRBJ2-3 | TRBD2 | TRBV7-3 | few
TGTGCCAGCAGTCCGGGACTAGCGGGGACCGGGGAGCTGTTTTTT | CASSPGLAGTGELFF | TRBJ2-2 | TRBD2 | TRBV2 | NA
TGTGCCAGCAGCTCAGAGAGGAGGGACAGCGAGCAGTACTTC | CASSSERRDSEQYF | TRBJ2-7 | NA | TRBV14 | NA
TGTGCCAGCAGTTTGCCAGGTTTCATGAACACTGAAGCTTTCTTT | CASSLPGFMNTEAFF | TRBJ1-1 | NA | TRBV5-6 | few